Detailed here is one TCR beta chain. The data stem from a study of blood T cell repertoires in COVID-19. Study summary: The cDNA or gDNA used as material had been derived from T cells, B-cell-depleted T cells, or PBMCs.

Produced via immunoSEQ multiplex PCR; TCRdb's table is partial and in-frame only. Of 140,000 to 150,000 clones in the sample, 70% to 85% are singletons; the top ten hold 10%. From germline, CDR1 is SGHTA and CDR2 FQGNSA. Trimming shortened V by 3 bases and J by 3 bases, and 11 bases separated the two germline ends. The CDR3 spans 14 residues. V usage is TRBV7-2 and J usage is TRBJ1-1; tentative D call: TRBD1 (6 bases). This clonotype was sampled from a man in his 60s with active or convalescent COVID-19. Sample: peripheral blood. CDR3: CASSLTAGDTEAFF. DNA of the CDR3: TGTGCCAGCAGCTTGACGGCAGGGGACACTGAAGCTTTCTTT.